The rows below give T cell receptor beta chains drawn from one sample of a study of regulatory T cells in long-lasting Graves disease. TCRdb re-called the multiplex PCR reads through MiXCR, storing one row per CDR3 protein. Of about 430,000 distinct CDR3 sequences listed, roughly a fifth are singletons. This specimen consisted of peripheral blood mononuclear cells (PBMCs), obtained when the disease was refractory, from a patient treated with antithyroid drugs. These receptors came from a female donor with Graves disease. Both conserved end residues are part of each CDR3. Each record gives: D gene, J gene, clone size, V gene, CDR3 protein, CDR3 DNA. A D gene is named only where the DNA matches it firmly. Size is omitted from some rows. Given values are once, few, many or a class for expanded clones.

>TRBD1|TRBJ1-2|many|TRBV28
CASSPIPGTANYGYTF
TGTGCCAGCAGTCCTATCCCCGGGACAGCTAACTATGGCTACACCTTC
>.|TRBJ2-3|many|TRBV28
CASRSLLGPKDTQYF
TGTGCCAGCAGGTCACTCTTGGGGCCGAAAGATACGCAGTATTTT
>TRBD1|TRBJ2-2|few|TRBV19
CASKDTGGPNTGELFF
TGTGCCAGTAAGGACACAGGGGGCCCGAACACCGGGGAGCTGTTTTTT
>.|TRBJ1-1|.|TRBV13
CATLDGSNTEAFF
TGTGCCACCCTGGACGGTTCGAACACTGAAGCTTTCTTT
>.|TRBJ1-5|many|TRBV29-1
CSVLDNSNQPQHF
TGCAGCGTCTTGGACAACAGCAATCAGCCCCAGCATTTT
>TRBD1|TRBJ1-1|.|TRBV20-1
CSARWGTGRSIEAFF
TGCAGTGCTAGATGGGGGACAGGGAGGTCCATTGAAGCTTTCTTT
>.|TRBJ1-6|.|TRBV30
CAWSYNSPLHF
TGTGCCTGGAGTTATAATTCACCCCTCCACTTT
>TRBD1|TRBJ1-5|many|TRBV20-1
CSAWDSFNQPQHF
TGCAGTGCTTGGGACAGCTTCAATCAGCCCCAGCATTTT
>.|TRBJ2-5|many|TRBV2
CASRRGGETQYF
TGTGCCAGCAGGAGGGGTGGGGAGACCCAGTACTTC
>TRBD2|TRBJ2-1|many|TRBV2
CASSDVWGSGPINEQFF
TGTGCCAGCAGTGATGTGTGGGGTAGCGGGCCAATAAATGAGCAGTTCTTC